Below, 28 T cell receptor beta chains from the same sample are listed, as sequenced in a study of T cell responses to AZD1222 COVID-19 vaccine. Generated by immunoSEQ multiplex PCR, the TCRdb table keeps only in-frame clones and is missing some. Here the sample spans about 140,000 clones, about 91% being singletons. The sample in question was peripheral blood, obtained on day 0 of AZD1222 vaccination. The source of these receptors is an adult in good health.

J is TRBJ2-5 and V is TRBV3-1 (or the pseudogene TRBV3-2), with D uncertain. V was shortened by 1 base and J by 7 bases, with 4 bases between the two germline ends. From germline, CDR1 is LGHDT and CDR2 YNNKEL (reference sequence). The CDR3 consists of 11 residues. In nucleotides, the CDR3 is TGTGCCAGCAGCCAAGGGGGGACCCAGTACTTC. The encoded protein is CASSQGGTQYF.

The chain uses TRBV30 and TRBJ1-2; 7 nucleotides match TRBD1. The CDR3 is 15 amino acids. Germline V lookup: CDR1 GTSNPN, CDR2 SVGIG (reference sequence). V gave up 7 bases and J gave up 2 bases; unmatched junction bases: 13. CDR3 coding DNA: TGTGCCTCCAAATTGACAGGGTTCGAAAACTATGGCTACACCTTC. Its translation is CASKLTGFENYGYTF.

The J gene is TRBJ2-3, the V gene TRBV4-2; 11 nucleotides match TRBD2. CDR1 is LGHNA and CDR2 is YNFKEQ in the germline V gene. Trimming at V came to 0 bases and at J to 1 base, leaving 15 bases not matched to a gene. CDR3 length equals 21 residues. CDR3 protein: CASSQDFRLAGSLPGTDTQYF. The CDR3 bases are TGTGCCAGCAGCCAAGATTTCCGACTAGCGGGATCTCTTCCCGGCACAGATACGCAGTATTTT.

The chain employs TRBV11-1 and TRBJ2-1, with 7 bases aligning to TRBD2. Losses at the gene ends were 3 bases for V and 5 bases for J; bases not matched to a gene: 4. The germline gives CDR1 SGHAT, CDR2 FQDESV (reference sequence). The CDR3 has 14 residues. The CDR3 DNA reads TGTGCCAGCAGCTTTAGCGGGCGGAACAATGAGCAGTTCTTC. Its translation is CASSFSGRNNEQFF.

The V call is TRBV5-4, the J call TRBJ1-3; D call uncertain. V dropped 0 bases and J dropped 0 bases, with 4 bases sitting between them. The CDR3 has 14 residues. Germline assignment: CDR1 SGHNT and CDR2 YYREEE (reference sequence). This CDR3 reads CASSLAGSGNTIYF. The CDR3 coding sequence is TGTGCCAGCAGCTTGGCAGGCTCTGGAAACACCATATATTTT.

The CDR3 sequence is CAVRQGNEKLFF. The CDR3, as DNA: TGTGCCGTACGACAGGGGAATGAAAAACTGTTTTTT. The chain has TRBV6-6 and TRBJ1-4, with 8 bases lining up with TRBD1. The CDR3 loop spans 12 amino acids. V was clipped by 11 bases and J by 5 bases; unmatched bases: 4. The germline gives CDR1 MNHNY, CDR2 SVGAGI (reference sequence).

The CDR3 sequence is CASSPGYGYTF. CDR3 bases: TGTGCCAGCAGCCCAGGGTATGGCTACACCTTC. The rearrangement links TRBV12-3 or TRBV12-4 to TRBJ1-2; TRBD1 might be the D (5 bases). V was shortened by 6 bases and J by 5 bases, with 7 bases between the two germline ends. This CDR3 contains 11 residues.

The gene calls are TRBV21-1 and TRBJ1-1; the D call TRBD1 from the table was never checked on the DNA. TRBV21-1 represents a pseudogene. The CDR3 is 14 amino acids. This CDR3 reads CASSEGQPNTEAFF. The CDR3 DNA reads TGTGCCAGCAGCGAGGGACAGCCGAACACTGAAGCTTTCTTT.

The genes are TRBV28 and TRBJ1-5, with 8 nucleotides matching TRBD1. The CDR3 is 16 amino acids. V gave up 2 bases and J gave up 4 bases; unmatched junction bases: 7. The germline V gene encodes CDR1 MDHEN and CDR2 SYDVKM. CDR3 nucleotide sequence: TGTGCCAGCAGTTTAAGTGGGTGGACAGGGAATCAGCCCCAGCATTTT. It specifies CASSLSGWTGNQPQHF.

The chain uses TRBV2 and TRBJ2-1; D may correspond to TRBD1 or TRBD2 (5 bases each). The germline V gene encodes CDR1 SNHLY and CDR2 FYNNEI. Trimming pared 11 bases from V and 5 bases from J, leaving 19 bases between. The CDR3 loop spans 14 amino acids. The CDR3 loop reads CAGLSGAYDNEQFF. In DNA form, the CDR3 reads TGTGCCGGACTCTCCGGGGCGTACGACAATGAGCAGTTCTTC.

J is TRBJ2-1 and V is TRBV6-2 or TRBV6-3; D gene ambiguous. From germline, CDR1 is MNHEY and CDR2 SVGEGT. This CDR3 has 13 amino acids. Trimming took 5 bases from V and 0 from J, leaving 5 bases between them. The CDR3 DNA sequence: TGTGCCAGCAGTGACCACTCCTACAATGAGCAGTTCTTC. Translating it yields CASSDHSYNEQFF.

This sequence joins TRBV29-1 and TRBJ2-7; D call uncertain. Trimming took 4 bases from V and 3 from J, leaving 13 bases between them. Germline V CDR1 and CDR2: SQVTM, ANQGSEA. The length of the CDR3 is 13 residues. The CDR3 reads CSVVKQDNYEQYF. In nucleotides, the CDR3 is TGCAGCGTTGTAAAGCAGGATAACTACGAGCAGTACTTC.

In its sample, this clone was seen a few times. The V and J genes are TRBV5-6 and TRBJ1-2, with D possibly TRBD1 on 5 matching bases. Germline values: CDR1 SGHDT, CDR2 YYEEEE. V lost 0 bases, J lost 4 bases, and 16 bases lay in between. The CDR3 is made up of 16 amino acids. The CDR3: CASSLAVGPGFYGYTF. CDR3 nucleotides: TGTGCCAGCAGCTTGGCCGTAGGGCCAGGGTTCTATGGCTACACCTTC. Using reference TRBV5-6 and TRBJ1-2 for the parts outside the CDR3, the full variable domain is DAGVTQSPTHLIKTRGQQVTLRCSPKSGHDTVSWYQQALGQGPQFIFQYYEEEERQRGNFPDRFSGHQFPNYSSELNVNALLLGDSALYLCASSLAVGPGFYGYTFGSGTRLTVV.

The chain carries TRBV29-1 and TRBJ1-2; D might be TRBD1 (5 bases). This CDR3 contains 13 residues. Looked up from germline, CDR1 is SQVTM and CDR2 is ANQGSEA. Trimming took 4 bases from V and 6 from J, leaving 15 bases between them. The DNA of the CDR3 is TGCAGCGTTGCGGGCAGGGTCGTCGATGGCTACACCTTC. It yields the protein CSVAGRVVDGYTF. The full variable domain, rest sourced from reference TRBV29-1 and TRBJ1-2, is SAVISQKPSRDICQRGTSLTIQCQVDSQVTMMFWYRQQPGQSLTLIATANQGSEATYESGFVIDKFPISRPNLTFSTLTVSNMSPEDSSIYLCSVAGRVVDGYTFGSGTRLTVV.

CDR3 sequence reads: CASSLVVAESTDTQYF. The CDR3, as DNA: TGTGCCAGCAGCTTGGTCGTGGCGGAAAGCACAGATACGCAGTATTTT. V gene TRBV5-4 combines with J gene TRBJ2-3; no clear D. Trimming shortened V by 0 bases and J by 0 bases, and 11 bases separated the two germline ends. This CDR3 is 16 amino acids long. Germline CDR1 SGHNT, CDR2 YYREEE (reference sequence). Drawing the rest from reference TRBV5-4 and TRBJ2-3, the complete variable domain is ETGVTQSPTHLIKTRGQQVTLRCSSQSGHNTVSWYQQALGQGPQFIFQYYREEENGRGNFPPRFSGLQFPNYSSELNVNALELDDSALYLCASSLVVAESTDTQYFGPGTRLTVL.

This clone has just a few counts. V usage is TRBV29-1 and J usage is TRBJ2-7; the match to TRBD2 covers 13 bases. Germline-derived CDR1 and CDR2 are SQVTM and ANQGSEA. J gave up 7 bases and V 6 bases, and 21 bases lay outside the gene matches. The CDR3 totals 18 residues. CDR3 sequence reads: CSVLLPGLAGPLAVEQYF. For the CDR3, the DNA is TGCAGCGTGCTCCTTCCGGGACTAGCGGGACCATTAGCCGTGGAGCAGTACTTC.

The count of this clone is one. The chain has TRBV7-2 and TRBJ1-2, with D maybe TRBD1 (5 bases). The CDR3 has 15 residues. The V gene lost 3 bases and the J gene lost 6 bases, with 17 bases spanning the gap. Germline V gene data show CDR1 as SGHTA and CDR2 as FQGNSA. In DNA, the CDR3 is TGTGCCAGCAGCTTGTATACAACGACAGAGGATGGCTACACCTTC. The encoded protein is CASSLYTTTEDGYTF.

The chain combines TRBV4-2 with TRBJ1-4; D unclear. Germline V gene lookup returns CDR1 LGHNA and CDR2 YNFKEQ. V lost 6 bases to trimming and J lost 7 bases, with 3 bases between them. The CDR3 sequence is 10 residues long. The CDR3 DNA reads TGTGCCAGCAGTGGTGAAAAACTGTTTTTT. Translated: CASSGEKLFF.

V and J are TRBV9 and TRBJ2-2; D is ambiguous. Trimming shortened V by 0 bases and J by 0 bases, and 12 bases separated the two germline ends. Germline values: CDR1 SGDLS, CDR2 YYNGEE. This CDR3 comprises 17 residues. The CDR3 protein is CASSVAANFANTGELFF. The DNA for the CDR3 is TGTGCCAGCAGCGTAGCGGCGAATTTCGCGAACACCGGGGAGCTGTTTTTT.

The sample holds a few counts of this clone. The V gene is TRBV6-6, the J gene TRBJ1-5, with TRBD1 as a possible D gene (5 bases). Germline V gene data show CDR1 as MNHNY and CDR2 as SVGAGI (reference sequence). The CDR3 loop spans 14 amino acids. The ends were cut back, 2 bases at V and 4 bases at J, with 9 bases in the middle. This CDR3 reads CASSYPAGNQPQHF. As DNA, the CDR3 is TGTGCCAGCAGTTACCCCGCAGGGAATCAGCCCCAGCATTTT.

In this sample, this clone turned up a few times. The genes are TRBV9 and TRBJ1-5; unclear D gene. This CDR3 has 15 amino acids. Looked up from germline, CDR1 is SGDLS and CDR2 is YYNGEE. Trimming cost V 2 bases and J 3 bases, with 12 bases left between them. CDR3 in amino acids: CASSVSPDPNQPQHF. DNA for the CDR3: TGTGCCAGCAGCGTTTCTCCCGACCCCAATCAGCCCCAGCATTTT. The whole variable domain, remainder taken from reference TRBV9 and TRBJ1-5, is DSGVTQTPKHLITATGQRVTLRCSPRSGDLSVYWYQQSLDQGLQFLIQYYNGEERAKGNILERFSAQQFPDLHSELNLSSLELGDSALYFCASSVSPDPNQPQHFGDGTRLSIL.

Here the CDR3 DNA reads TGTGCCAGCAGCCAAGTTACGTCGGGACTACCATCATTGCTACCCTACGAGCAGTACTTC. This sequence encodes CASSQVTSGLPSLLPYEQYF. The chain employs TRBV3-1 (or the pseudogene TRBV3-2) and TRBJ2-7; TRBD2 matches at 7 bases. CDR1 and CDR2 (germline): LGHDT, YNNKEL (reference sequence). The CDR3 extends over 20 amino acids. V shed 1 base and J 2 bases; nucleotides not matched to a gene: 20.

The chain links TRBV12-3 or TRBV12-4 to TRBJ1-5; D gene uncertain. V was cut by 8 bases and J by 7 bases, with 15 bases left in between. There are 13 residues in the CDR3. DNA of the CDR3: TGTGCCAGCCGGCTGGGAGTTGGGCAGCCCCAGCATTTT. Amino acid sequence: CASRLGVGQPQHF.

Here the CDR3 DNA reads TGTGCCAGCAGCGGAGTCAACAGGGGGTTCGGCTATGGCTACACCTTC. The encoded protein is CASSGVNRGFGYGYTF. The V call is TRBV9, the J call TRBJ1-2; 8 bases map to TRBD1. Germline assignment: CDR1 SGDLS and CDR2 YYNGEE. Trimming at V came to 3 bases and at J to 4 bases, leaving 11 bases not matched to a gene. The CDR3 runs 16 residues.

A few counts support this clone. The chain links TRBV9 to TRBJ1-1; the match to TRBD1 covers 8 bases. This CDR3 region has 15 residues. Per germline, CDR1 SGDLS and CDR2 YYNGEE. The V gene end was trimmed by 4 bases and the J gene end by 1 base; junction bases not matched to a gene: 6. CDR3 sequence reads: CASSPEGTGNTEAFF. CDR3 DNA sequence: TGTGCCAGCAGCCCAGAGGGGACAGGGAACACTGAAGCTTTCTTT.

This sequence joins TRBV6-2 or TRBV6-3 and TRBJ1-1; D gene ambiguous. This CDR3 comprises 19 residues. Germline V gene data show CDR1 as MNHEY and CDR2 as SVGEGT. V was clipped by 2 bases and J by 0 bases, with 22 bases between them. The CDR3 nucleotides are TGTGCCAGCAGTTACCCTTCGGGCAGCCATCGTCAGATGAACACTGAAGCTTTCTTT. Encoded protein: CASSYPSGSHRQMNTEAFF.

The chain recombines TRBV9 with TRBJ2-7, with D possibly TRBD2 on 5 matching bases. Germline V lookup: CDR1 SGDLS, CDR2 YYNGEE. Trimming shortened V by 3 bases and J by 9 bases, and 19 bases separated the two germline ends. This CDR3 contains 14 residues. CDR3 nucleotides: TGTGCCAGCAGCGCGCATAGCGAATCCTCCCTGCAGTACTTC. It specifies CASSAHSESSLQYF. The full variable domain, with the rest looked up from reference TRBV9 and TRBJ2-7, is DSGVTQTPKHLITATGQRVTLRCSPRSGDLSVYWYQQSLDQGLQFLIQYYNGEERAKGNILERFSAQQFPDLHSELNLSSLELGDSALYFCASSAHSESSLQYFGPGTRLTVT.

There are a few counts of this clone. CDR3 bases: TGTGCCAGTAGCCCCCCGGGCCGGTCGCAACAGGAAAAACTGTTTTTT. It is translated as CASSPPGRSQQEKLFF. The rearrangement links TRBV19 to TRBJ1-4; no clear D. The CDR3 runs 16 residues. The V end was cut by 6 bases, the J end by 8 bases, with 22 bases between. Germline CDR1 reads LNHDA; CDR2 reads SQIVND (reference sequence). Looking up the rest from reference TRBV19 and TRBJ1-4 gives the full variable domain: DGGITQSPKYLFRKEGQNVTLSCEQNLNHDAMYWYRQDPGQGLRLIYYSQIVNDFQKGDIAEGYSVSREKKESFPLTVTSAQKNPTAFYLCASSPPGRSQQEKLFFGSGTQLSVL.